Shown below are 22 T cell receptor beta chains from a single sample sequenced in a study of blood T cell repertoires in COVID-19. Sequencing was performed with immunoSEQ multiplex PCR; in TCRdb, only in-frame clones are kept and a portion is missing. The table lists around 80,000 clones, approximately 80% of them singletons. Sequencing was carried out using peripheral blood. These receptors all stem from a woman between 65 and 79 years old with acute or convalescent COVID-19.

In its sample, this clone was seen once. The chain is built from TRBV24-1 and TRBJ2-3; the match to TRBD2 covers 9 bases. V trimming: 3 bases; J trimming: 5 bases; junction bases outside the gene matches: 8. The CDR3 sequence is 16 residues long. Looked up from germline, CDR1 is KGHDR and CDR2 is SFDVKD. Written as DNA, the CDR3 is TGTGCCACCAGTGATGATGGTCTAGCGGGGAAAGATACGCAGTATTTT. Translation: CATSDDGLAGKDTQYF.

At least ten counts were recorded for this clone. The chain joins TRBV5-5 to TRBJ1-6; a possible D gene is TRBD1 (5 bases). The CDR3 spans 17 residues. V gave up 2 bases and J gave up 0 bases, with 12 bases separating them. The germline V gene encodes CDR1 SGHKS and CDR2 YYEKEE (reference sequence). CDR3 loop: CASSFAGHSSYNSPLHF. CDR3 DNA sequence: TGTGCCAGCAGCTTTGCGGGGCACAGCTCCTATAATTCACCCCTCCACTTT.

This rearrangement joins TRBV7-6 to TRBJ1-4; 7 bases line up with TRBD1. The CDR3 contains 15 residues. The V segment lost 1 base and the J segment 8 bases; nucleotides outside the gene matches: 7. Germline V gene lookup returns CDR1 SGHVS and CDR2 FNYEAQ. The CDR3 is CASSLGWTGGEKLFF. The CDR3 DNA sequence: TGTGCCAGCAGCTTAGGTTGGACAGGTGGGGAAAAACTGTTTTTT. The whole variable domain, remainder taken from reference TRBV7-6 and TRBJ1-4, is GAGVSQSPRYKVTKRGQDVALRCDPISGHVSLYWYRQALGQGPEFLTYFNYEAQQDKSGLPNDRFSAERPEGSISTLTIQRTEQRDSAMYRCASSLGWTGGEKLFFGSGTQLSVL.

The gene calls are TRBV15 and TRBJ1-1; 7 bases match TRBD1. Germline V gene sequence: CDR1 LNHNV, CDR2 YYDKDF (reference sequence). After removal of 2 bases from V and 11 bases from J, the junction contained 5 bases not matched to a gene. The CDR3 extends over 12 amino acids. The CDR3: CATSRSRDSAFF. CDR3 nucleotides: TGTGCCACCAGCAGATCCCGGGACAGTGCTTTCTTT.

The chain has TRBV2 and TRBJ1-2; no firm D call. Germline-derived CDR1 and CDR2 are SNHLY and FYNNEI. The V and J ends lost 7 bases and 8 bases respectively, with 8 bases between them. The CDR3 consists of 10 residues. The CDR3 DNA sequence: TGTGCCAGCACTGGGCCGGGCTACACCTTC. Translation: CASTGPGYTF.

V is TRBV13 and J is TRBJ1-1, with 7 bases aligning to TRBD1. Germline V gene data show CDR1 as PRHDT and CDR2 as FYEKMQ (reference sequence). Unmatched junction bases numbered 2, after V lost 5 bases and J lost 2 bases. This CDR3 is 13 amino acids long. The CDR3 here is CASSQGVNTEAFF. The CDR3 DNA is TGTGCCAGCAGCCAGGGGGTAAACACTGAAGCTTTCTTT.

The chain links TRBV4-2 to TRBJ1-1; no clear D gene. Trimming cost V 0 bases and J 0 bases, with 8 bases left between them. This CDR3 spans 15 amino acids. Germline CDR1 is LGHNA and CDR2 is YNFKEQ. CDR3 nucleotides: TGTGCCAGCAGCCAAGAATTGCGATTGAACACTGAAGCTTTCTTT. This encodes CASSQELRLNTEAFF.

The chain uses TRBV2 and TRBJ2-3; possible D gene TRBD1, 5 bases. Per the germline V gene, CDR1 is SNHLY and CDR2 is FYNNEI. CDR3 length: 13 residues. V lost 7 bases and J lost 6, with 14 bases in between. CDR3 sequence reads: CASIRRVGDTQYF. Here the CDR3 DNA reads TGTGCCAGCATTCGCAGGGTAGGGGATACGCAGTATTTT.

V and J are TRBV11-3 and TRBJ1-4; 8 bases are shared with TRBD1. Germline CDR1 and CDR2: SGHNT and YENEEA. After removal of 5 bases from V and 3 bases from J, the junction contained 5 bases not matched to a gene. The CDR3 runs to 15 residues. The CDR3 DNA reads TGTGCCAGCAGCCCCGCGGACAGGGCTAATGAAAAACTGTTTTTT. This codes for CASSPADRANEKLFF.

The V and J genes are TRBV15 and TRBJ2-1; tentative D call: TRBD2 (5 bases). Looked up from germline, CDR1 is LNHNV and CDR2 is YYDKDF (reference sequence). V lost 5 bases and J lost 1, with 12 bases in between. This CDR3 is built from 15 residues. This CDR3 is CATSSTSPSYNEQFF. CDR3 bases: TGTGCCACCAGCTCCACTAGTCCTTCCTACAATGAGCAGTTCTTC.

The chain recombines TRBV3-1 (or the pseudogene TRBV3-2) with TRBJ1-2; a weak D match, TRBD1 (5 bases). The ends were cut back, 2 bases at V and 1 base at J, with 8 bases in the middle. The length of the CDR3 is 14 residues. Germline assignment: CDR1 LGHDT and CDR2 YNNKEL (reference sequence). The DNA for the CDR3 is TGTGCCAGCAGCCAACAGGGATTTAACTATGGCTACACCTTC. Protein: CASSQQGFNYGYTF.

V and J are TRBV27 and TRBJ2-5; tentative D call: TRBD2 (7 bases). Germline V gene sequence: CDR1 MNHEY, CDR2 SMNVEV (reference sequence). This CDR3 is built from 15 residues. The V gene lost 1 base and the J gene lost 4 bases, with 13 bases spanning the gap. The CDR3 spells CASSLFGGPVETQYF. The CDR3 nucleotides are TGTGCCAGCAGTTTATTCGGGGGGCCGGTAGAGACCCAGTACTTC.

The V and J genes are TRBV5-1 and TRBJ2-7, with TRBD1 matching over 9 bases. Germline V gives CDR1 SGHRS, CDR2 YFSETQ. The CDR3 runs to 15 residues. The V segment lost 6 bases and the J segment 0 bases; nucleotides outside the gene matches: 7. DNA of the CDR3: TGCGCCAGCACCCAGGGACAGGGAAGCTCCTACGAGCAGTACTTC. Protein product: CASTQGQGSSYEQYF.

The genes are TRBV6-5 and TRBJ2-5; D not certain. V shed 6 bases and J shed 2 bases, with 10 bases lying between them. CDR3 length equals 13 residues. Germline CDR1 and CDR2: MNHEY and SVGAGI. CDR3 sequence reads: CASRINLQETQYF. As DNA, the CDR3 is TGTGCCAGCAGAATAAACTTACAAGAGACCCAGTACTTC.

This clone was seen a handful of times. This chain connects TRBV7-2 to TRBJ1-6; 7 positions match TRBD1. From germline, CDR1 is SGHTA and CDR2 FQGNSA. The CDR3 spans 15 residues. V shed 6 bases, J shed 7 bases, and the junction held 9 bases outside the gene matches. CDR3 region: CASSSGQAVNSPLHF. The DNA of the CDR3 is TGTGCCAGCAGTTCTGGACAGGCCGTCAATTCACCCCTCCACTTT. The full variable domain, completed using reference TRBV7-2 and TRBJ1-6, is GAGVSQSPSNKVTEKGKDVELRCDPISGHTALYWYRQSLGQGLEFLIYFQGNSAPDKSGLPSDRFSAERTGGSVSTLTIQRTQQEDSAVYLCASSSGQAVNSPLHFGNGTRLTVT.

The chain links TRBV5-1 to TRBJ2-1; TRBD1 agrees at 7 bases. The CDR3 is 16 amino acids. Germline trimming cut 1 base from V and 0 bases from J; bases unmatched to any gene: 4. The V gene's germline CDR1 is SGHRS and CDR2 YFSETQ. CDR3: CASSLRGLSSYNEQFF. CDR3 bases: TGCGCCAGCAGCTTGAGGGGGCTAAGCTCCTACAATGAGCAGTTCTTC.

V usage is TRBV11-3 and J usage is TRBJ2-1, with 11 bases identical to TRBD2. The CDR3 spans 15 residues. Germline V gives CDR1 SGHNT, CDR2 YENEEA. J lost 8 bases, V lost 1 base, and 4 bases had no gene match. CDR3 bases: TGTGCCAGCAGCTTAGGGGTACTAGCGGGGGATGAGCAGTTCTTC. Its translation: CASSLGVLAGDEQFF.

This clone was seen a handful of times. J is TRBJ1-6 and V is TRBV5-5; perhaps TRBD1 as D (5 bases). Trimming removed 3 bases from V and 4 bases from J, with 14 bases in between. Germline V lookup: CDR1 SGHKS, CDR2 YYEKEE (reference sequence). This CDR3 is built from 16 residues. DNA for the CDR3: TGTGCCAGCAGCTGGGAGGGACCGACATATAATTCACCCCTCCACTTT. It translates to CASSWEGPTYNSPLHF.

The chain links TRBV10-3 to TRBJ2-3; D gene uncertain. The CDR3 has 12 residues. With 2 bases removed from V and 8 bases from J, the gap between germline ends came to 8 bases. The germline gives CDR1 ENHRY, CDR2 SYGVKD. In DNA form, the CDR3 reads TGTGCCATCAGTGAGGTAGGAGTTACGCAGTATTTT. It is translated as CAISEVGVTQYF.

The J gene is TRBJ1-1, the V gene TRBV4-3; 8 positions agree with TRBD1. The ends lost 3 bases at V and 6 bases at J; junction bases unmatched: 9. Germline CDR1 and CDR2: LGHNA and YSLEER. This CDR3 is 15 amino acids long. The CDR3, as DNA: TGCGCCAGCAGCCACGGACAGGGAAGGGGGGCTGAAGCTTTCTTT. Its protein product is CASSHGQGRGAEAFF.

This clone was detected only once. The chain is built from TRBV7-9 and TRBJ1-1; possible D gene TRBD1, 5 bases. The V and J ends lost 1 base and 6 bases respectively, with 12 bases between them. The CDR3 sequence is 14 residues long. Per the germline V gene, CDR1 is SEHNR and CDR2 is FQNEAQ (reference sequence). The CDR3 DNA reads TGTGCCAGCAGCTTAGTACTGGGGACTTCTGAAGCTTTCTTT. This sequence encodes CASSLVLGTSEAFF.

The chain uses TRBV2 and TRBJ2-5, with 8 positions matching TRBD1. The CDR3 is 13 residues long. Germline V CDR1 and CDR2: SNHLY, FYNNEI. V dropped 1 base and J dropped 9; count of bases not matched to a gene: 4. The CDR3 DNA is TGTGCCAGCAGTGAAGGGACAGGGACGTCCCAGTACTTC. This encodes CASSEGTGTSQYF.